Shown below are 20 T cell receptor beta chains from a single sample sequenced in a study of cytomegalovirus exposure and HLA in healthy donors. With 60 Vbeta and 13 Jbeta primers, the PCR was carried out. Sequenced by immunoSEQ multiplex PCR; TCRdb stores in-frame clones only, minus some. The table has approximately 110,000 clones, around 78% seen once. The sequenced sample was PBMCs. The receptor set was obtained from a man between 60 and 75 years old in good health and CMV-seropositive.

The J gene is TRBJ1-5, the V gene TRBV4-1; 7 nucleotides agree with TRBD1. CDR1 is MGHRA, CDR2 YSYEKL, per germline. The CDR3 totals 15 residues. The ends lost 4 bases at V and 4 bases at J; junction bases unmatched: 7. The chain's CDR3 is CASSPSPGQNQPQHF. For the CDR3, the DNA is TGCGCCAGCAGCCCTTCCCCGGGACAGAATCAGCCCCAGCATTTT.

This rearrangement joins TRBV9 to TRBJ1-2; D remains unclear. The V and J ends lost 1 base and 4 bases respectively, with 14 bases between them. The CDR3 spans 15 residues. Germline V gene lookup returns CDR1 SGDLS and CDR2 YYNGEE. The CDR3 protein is CASSVNPGETYGYTF. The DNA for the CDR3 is TGTGCCAGCAGCGTAAATCCCGGGGAAACCTATGGCTACACCTTC.

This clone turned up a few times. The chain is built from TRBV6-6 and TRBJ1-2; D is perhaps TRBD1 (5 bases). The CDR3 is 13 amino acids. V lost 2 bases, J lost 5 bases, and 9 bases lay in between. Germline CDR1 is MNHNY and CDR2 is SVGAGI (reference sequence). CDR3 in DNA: TGTGCCAGCAGTTACCCGACAGAGTATGGCTACACCTTC. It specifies CASSYPTEYGYTF.

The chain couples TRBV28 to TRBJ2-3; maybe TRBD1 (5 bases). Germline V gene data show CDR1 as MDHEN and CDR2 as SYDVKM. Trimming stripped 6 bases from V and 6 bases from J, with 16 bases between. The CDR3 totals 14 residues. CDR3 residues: CASSQGDTGDTQYF. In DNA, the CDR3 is TGTGCCAGCAGCCAAGGGGATACCGGGGATACGCAGTATTTT.

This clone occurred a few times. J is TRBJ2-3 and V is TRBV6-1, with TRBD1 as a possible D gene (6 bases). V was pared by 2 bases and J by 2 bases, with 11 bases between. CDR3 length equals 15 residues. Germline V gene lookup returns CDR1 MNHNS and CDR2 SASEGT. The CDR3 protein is CASSETGLDTDTQYF. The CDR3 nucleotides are TGTGCCAGCAGTGAAACAGGGCTGGACACAGATACGCAGTATTTT.

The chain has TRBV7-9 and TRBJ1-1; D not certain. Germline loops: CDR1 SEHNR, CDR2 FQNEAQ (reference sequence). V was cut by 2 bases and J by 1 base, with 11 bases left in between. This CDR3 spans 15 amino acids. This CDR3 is CASSLTGQPNTEAFF. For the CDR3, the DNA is TGTGCCAGCAGCTTAACTGGGCAACCGAACACTGAAGCTTTCTTT.

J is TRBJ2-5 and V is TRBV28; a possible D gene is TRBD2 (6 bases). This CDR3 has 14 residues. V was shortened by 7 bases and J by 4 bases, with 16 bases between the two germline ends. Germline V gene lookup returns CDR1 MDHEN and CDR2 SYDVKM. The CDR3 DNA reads TGTGCCAGCAATCCCCTTGGGGGGTTAGAGACCCAGTACTTC. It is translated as CASNPLGGLETQYF.

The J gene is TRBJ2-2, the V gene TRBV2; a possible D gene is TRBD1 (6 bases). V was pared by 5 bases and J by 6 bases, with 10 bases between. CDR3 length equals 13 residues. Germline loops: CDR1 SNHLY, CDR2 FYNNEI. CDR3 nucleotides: TGTGCCAGCAGTACAGGGTTGTCCGGGGAGCTGTTTTTT. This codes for CASSTGLSGELFF.

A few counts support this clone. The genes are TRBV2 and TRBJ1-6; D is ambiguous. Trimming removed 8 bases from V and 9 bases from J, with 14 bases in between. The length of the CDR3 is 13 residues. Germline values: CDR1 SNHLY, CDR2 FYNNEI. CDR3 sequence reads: CASDATPGSPLHF. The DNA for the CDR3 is TGTGCCAGCGACGCCACCCCGGGTTCACCCCTCCACTTT.

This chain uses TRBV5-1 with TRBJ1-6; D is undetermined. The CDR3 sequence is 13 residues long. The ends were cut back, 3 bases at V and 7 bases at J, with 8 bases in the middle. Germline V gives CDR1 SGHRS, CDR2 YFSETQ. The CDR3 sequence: CASSSDGNSPLHF. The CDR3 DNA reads TGCGCCAGCAGCTCTGACGGGAATTCACCCCTCCACTTT.

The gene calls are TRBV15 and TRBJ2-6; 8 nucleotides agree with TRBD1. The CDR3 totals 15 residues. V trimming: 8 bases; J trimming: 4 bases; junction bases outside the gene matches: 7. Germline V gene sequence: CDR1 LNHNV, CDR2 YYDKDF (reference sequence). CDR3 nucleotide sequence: TGTGCCACCGGGACAGGAGAATCCGGGGCCAACGTCCTGACTTTC. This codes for CATGTGESGANVLTF.

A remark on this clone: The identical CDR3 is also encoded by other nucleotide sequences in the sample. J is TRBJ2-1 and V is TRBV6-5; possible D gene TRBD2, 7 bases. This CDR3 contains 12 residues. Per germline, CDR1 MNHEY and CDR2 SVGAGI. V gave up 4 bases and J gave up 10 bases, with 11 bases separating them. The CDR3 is CASSSTGGEQFF. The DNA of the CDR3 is TGTGCCAGCAGTTCCACGGGGGGCGAGCAGTTCTTC.

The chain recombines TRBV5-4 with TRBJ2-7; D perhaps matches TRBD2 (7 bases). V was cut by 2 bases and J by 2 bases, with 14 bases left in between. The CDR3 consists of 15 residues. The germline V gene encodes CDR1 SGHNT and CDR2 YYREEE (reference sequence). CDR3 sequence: CASSFYAGATYEQYF. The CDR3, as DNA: TGTGCCAGCAGCTTTTATGCGGGGGCTACCTACGAGCAGTACTTC.

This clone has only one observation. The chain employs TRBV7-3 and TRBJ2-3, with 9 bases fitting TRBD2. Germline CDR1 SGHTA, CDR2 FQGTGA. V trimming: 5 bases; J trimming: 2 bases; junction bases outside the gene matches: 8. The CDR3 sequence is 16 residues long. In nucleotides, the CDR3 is TGTGCCAGCAGCAAACAACGCGGGGGGGCCACAGATACGCAGTATTTT. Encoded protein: CASSKQRGGATDTQYF.

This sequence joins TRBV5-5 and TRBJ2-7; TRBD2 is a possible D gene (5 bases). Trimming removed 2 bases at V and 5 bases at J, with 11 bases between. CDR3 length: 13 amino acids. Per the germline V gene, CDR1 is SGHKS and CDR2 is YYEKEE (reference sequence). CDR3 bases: TGTGCCAGCAGCTTTCGGGGTTTACACGAGCAGTACTTC. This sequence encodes CASSFRGLHEQYF.

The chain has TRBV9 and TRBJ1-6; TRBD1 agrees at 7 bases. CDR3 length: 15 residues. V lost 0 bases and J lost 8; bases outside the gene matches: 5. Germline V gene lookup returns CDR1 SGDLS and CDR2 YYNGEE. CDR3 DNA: TGTGCCAGCAGCGTAGAGGGGGCAGCTTATTCACCCCTCCACTTT. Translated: CASSVEGAAYSPLHF.

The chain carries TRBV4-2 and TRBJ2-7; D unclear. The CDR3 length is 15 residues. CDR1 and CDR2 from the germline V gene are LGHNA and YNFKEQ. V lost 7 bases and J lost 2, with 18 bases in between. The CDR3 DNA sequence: TGTGCCAGCAAATTGTCGCTTGCTAGAACCTACGAGCAGTACTTC. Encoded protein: CASKLSLARTYEQYF.

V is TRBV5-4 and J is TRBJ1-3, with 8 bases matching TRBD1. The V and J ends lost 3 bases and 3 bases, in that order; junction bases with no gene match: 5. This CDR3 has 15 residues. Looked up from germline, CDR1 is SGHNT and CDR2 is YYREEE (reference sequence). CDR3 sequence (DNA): TGTGCCAGCAGCTCTCGACAGGGGAATGGAAACACCATATATTTT. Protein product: CASSSRQGNGNTIYF.

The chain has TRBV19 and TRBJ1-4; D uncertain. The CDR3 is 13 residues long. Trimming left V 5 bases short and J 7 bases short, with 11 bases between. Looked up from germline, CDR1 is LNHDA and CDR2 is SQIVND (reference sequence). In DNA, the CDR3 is TGTGCCAGTAGTTTGGGAGCAAGTGAAAAACTGTTTTTT. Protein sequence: CASSLGASEKLFF.

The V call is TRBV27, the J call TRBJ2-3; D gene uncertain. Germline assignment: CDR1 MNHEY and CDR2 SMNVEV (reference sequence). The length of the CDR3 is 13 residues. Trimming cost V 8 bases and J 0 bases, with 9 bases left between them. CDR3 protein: CASRWQSTDTQYF. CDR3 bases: TGTGCCAGCCGATGGCAGAGCACAGATACGCAGTATTTT.